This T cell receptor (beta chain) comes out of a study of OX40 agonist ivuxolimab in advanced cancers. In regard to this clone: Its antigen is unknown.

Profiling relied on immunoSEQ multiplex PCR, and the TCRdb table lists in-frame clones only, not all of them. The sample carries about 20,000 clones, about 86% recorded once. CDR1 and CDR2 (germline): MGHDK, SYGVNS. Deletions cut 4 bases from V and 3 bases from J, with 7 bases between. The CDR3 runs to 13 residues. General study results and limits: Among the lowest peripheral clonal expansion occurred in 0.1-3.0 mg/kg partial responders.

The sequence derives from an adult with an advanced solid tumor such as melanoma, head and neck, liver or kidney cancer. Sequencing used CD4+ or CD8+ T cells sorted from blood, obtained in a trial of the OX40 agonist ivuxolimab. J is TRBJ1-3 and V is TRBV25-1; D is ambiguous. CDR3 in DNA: TGTGCCAGCAGTGTGGCGGGTGGAAACACCATATATTTT. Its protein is CASSVAGGNTIYF.